These 30 T cell receptor beta chains were all obtained from the same sample, sequenced in a study of regulatory T cells in long-lasting Graves disease. Time point here: newly diagnosed GD, antithyroid drugs for less than 3 months. PBMC RNA was the source of the TCR library. Library construction for TCR beta used iRepertoire HTBI primers and Arm-PCR of CDR3 regions. TCRdb re-called the multiplex PCR reads through MiXCR, storing one row per CDR3 protein. This sample has hundreds of thousands of distinct CDR3 sequences, with more than 10% found just once. This same sample was also part of a study on T cells in Graves' hyperthyroidism and ophthalmopathy.

Sequenced material: peripheral blood mononuclear cells (PBMCs), taken at new diagnosis, from a patient treated with antithyroid drugs. The receptors shown here come from a woman aged 30 to 39 with Graves disease.

In this sample, this clonotype turned up a few times. This rearrangement joins TRBV29-1 to TRBJ1-2, with 11 positions matching TRBD1. Germline CDR1 and CDR2: SQVTM and ANQGSEA. Trimming cost V 6 bases and J 4 bases; bases outside gene matches: 4. The CDR3 consists of 13 residues. The CDR3 region is CSVRGTGGYGYTF. For the CDR3, the DNA is TGCAGCGTGAGGGGGACAGGGGGCTATGGCTACACCTTC.

Ten or more counts support this clonotype. The chain recombines TRBV4-3 with TRBJ2-5; D unclear. The CDR3 runs to 12 residues. V gave up 4 bases and J gave up 4 bases, with 7 bases separating them. Germline V gene data show CDR1 as LGHNA and CDR2 as YSLEER. In DNA, the CDR3 is TGCGCCAGCAGCCGAACGGGAGAGACCCAGTACTTC. It codes for CASSRTGETQYF.

This clonotype appeared many times. The V and J genes are TRBV2 and TRBJ2-7, with 10 nucleotides matching TRBD1. This CDR3 is 16 amino acids long. After removal of 7 bases from V and 6 bases from J, the junction contained 15 bases not matched to a gene. Germline CDR1 is SNHLY and CDR2 is FYNNEI. CDR3 sequence: CASTKEGRQGAAEQYF. The CDR3 DNA reads as TGTGCCAGCACCAAAGAGGGGAGACAGGGGGCTGCCGAGCAGTACTTC. Variable domain in full (rest from reference TRBV2 and TRBJ2-7): EPEVTQTPSHQVTQMGQEVILRCVPISNHLYFYWYRQILGQKVEFLVSFYNNEISEKSEIFDDQFSVERPDGSNFTLKIRSTKLEDSAMYFCASTKEGRQGAAEQYFGPGTRLTVT.

In this sample, this clonotype turned up many times. The J gene is TRBJ2-1, the V gene TRBV30; 7 positions match TRBD2. Germline V gene data show CDR1 as GTSNPN and CDR2 as SVGIG (reference sequence). J gave up 3 bases and V 5 bases, and 4 bases lay outside the gene matches. This CDR3 has 13 amino acids. DNA for the CDR3: TGTGCCTGGGCCGGGACTATCTACAATGAGCAGTTCTTC. Protein: CAWAGTIYNEQFF.

The table lists this clonotype with a few counts. The chain has TRBV14 and TRBJ2-4, with D unclear. CDR1 SGHDN and CDR2 FVKESK come from the germline V gene. The V end lost 2 bases, the J end lost 6 bases, and 11 bases lay between the germline ends. The CDR3 covers 14 residues. The CDR3 DNA follows: TGTGCCAGCAGCCAAAGACCGGGCCCAAACATTCAGTACTTC. Protein sequence: CASSQRPGPNIQYF.

This clonotype was seen repeatedly, ten times or more. V usage is TRBV29-1 and J usage is TRBJ2-1; maybe TRBD1 (5 bases). Germline V lookup: CDR1 SQVTM, CDR2 ANQGSEA. The CDR3 has 11 amino acids. The V gene lost 4 bases and the J gene lost 13 bases, with 14 bases spanning the gap. DNA for the CDR3: TGCAGCGTTGTGAAGGACATTGAACAGTTCTTC. Its translation is CSVVKDIEQFF.

This clonotype occurred many times. The chain recombines TRBV20-1 with TRBJ2-3, with no clear D. CDR3 length: 14 amino acids. The V end was cut by 0 bases, the J end by 1 base, with 8 bases between. CDR1 and CDR2 from the germline V gene are DFQATT and SNEGSKA (reference sequence). The CDR3 DNA sequence: TGCAGTGCTAGAGATGGGCGAGGCACAGATACGCAGTATTTT. Translating gives CSARDGRGTDTQYF.

This clonotype appeared a few times. The V and J genes are TRBV14 and TRBJ2-7, with 7 bases lining up with TRBD1. The ends lost 4 bases at V and 5 bases at J; junction bases unmatched: 5. Germline assignment: CDR1 SGHDN and CDR2 FVKESK. The CDR3 is made up of 13 amino acids. CDR3 protein: CASSPNRGNEQYF. The CDR3 DNA reads TGTGCCAGCAGCCCGAACAGGGGCAACGAGCAGTACTTC.

V usage is TRBV10-3 and J usage is TRBJ2-6; the D call may be TRBD1 or TRBD2 (5 bases each). There are 16 residues in the CDR3. CDR1 and CDR2 from the germline V gene are ENHRY and SYGVKD. The V end lost 4 bases, the J end lost 1 base, and 11 bases lay between the germline ends. CDR3 in DNA: TGTGCCATCAGTGGGGGGACGGTTTCTGGGGCCAACGTCCTGACTTTC. Amino acids: CAISGGTVSGANVLTF.

The chain employs TRBV11-3 and TRBJ2-3; TRBD1 aligns across 7 bases. Germline V gene data show CDR1 as SGHNT and CDR2 as YENEEA. The trim removed 5 bases at V and 2 bases at J, leaving 7 bases unmatched. The CDR3 contains 15 residues. The CDR3 region has the DNA TGTGCCAGCAGCAGACCGGGACAGTCCACAGATACGCAGTATTTT. It translates to CASSRPGQSTDTQYF.

The table lists this clonotype with many counts. The rearrangement joins TRBV27 to TRBJ2-1; D unclear. V lost 2 bases to trimming and J lost 6 bases, with 11 bases between them. This CDR3 has 14 amino acids. Germline V gives CDR1 MNHEY, CDR2 SMNVEV (reference sequence). The CDR3 sequence is CASSLIGTVNEQFF. DNA of the CDR3: TGTGCCAGCAGTTTAATCGGCACAGTCAATGAGCAGTTCTTC.

This clonotype was detected ten times or more. The rearrangement uses TRBV30 and TRBJ2-1, with a tentative D call TRBD1 (5 bases). Germline V gene data show CDR1 as GTSNPN and CDR2 as SVGIG (reference sequence). V lost 2 bases and J 14 bases, leaving 16 bases between the germline ends. This CDR3 region has 12 residues. CDR3 nucleotide sequence: TGTGCCTGGAGTCATGGGGCCCTTCGCAAGTTCTTC. This codes for CAWSHGALRKFF.

Only a few counts were recorded for this clonotype. The chain recombines TRBV7-9 with TRBJ1-2; possible D gene TRBD1, 6 bases. The V and J ends lost 4 bases and 3 bases respectively, with 9 bases between them. The CDR3 totals 13 residues. The germline V gene encodes CDR1 SEHNR and CDR2 FQNEAQ (reference sequence). The CDR3 region has the DNA TGTGCCAGCAGCTACAGGGATGACTATGGCTACACCTTC. Translating it yields CASSYRDDYGYTF.

This clonotype was observed many times. Germline and junction disagree at one end, which may indicate a read error. The chain combines TRBV11-2 with TRBJ1-1, with unresolved D. In germline, CDR1 is SGHAT, CDR2 FQNNGV. The CDR3 is 14 residues long. CDR3 nucleotide sequence: TGTGCCTGCAGCTTACCCCGACAGAACACTGAAGCTTTCTTT. Its protein product is CACSLPRQNTEAFF. Combining the CDR3 with reference TRBV11-2 and TRBJ1-1 gives the whole variable domain EAGVAQSPRYKIIEKRQSVAFWCNPISGHATLYWYQQILGQGPKLLIQFQNNGVVDDSQLPKDRFSAERLKGVDSTLKIQPAKLEDSAVYLCACSLPRQNTEAFFGQGTRLTVV.

The V gene is TRBV7-2, the J gene TRBJ2-3; D gene uncertain. Trimming cost V 5 bases and J 4 bases, with 10 bases left between them. The CDR3 is 13 residues long. The V gene's germline CDR1 is SGHTA and CDR2 FQGNSA. The CDR3, as DNA: TGTGCCAGCAGCCCCGAGAGGCCAGATACGCAGTATTTT. This gives the protein CASSPERPDTQYF.

About this clonotype: This clone may be a read error of a much larger clone one base away. The chain carries TRBV3-1 and TRBJ2-7, with 8 positions matching TRBD2. Germline V gene lookup returns CDR1 LGHDT and CDR2 YNNKEL (reference sequence). The CDR3 has 16 residues. The CDR3 coding sequence is TGTGCCAGCAGCCAAGACGCTAGCGGGCCCTCCTACGAGCAGTGCTTC. Translating gives CASSQDASGPSYEQCF.

This clonotype was recorded at least ten times. J is TRBJ1-2 and V is TRBV5-5; D call uncertain. This CDR3 has 13 amino acids. Between the trimmed V and J ends, which lost 4 bases and 7 bases, there was a span of 14 bases. Germline-derived CDR1 and CDR2 are SGHKS and YYEKEE (reference sequence). As DNA, the CDR3 is TGTGCCAGCAGCACCTTAGGGTTCGGTGGCTACACCTTC. Its translation: CASSTLGFGGYTF.

On this clonotype itself: With only one base between it and a far larger clone, this is likely a read error. The V call is TRBV2, the J call TRBJ2-5, with 9 bases aligning to TRBD2. V shed 4 bases, J shed 11 bases, and the junction held 14 bases outside the gene matches. The germline V gene has CDR1 SNHLY and CDR2 FYNNEI. The CDR3 consists of 15 residues. CDR3 region: CASSGAGGPYGEQYF. CDR3 bases: TGTGCCAGCAGTGGCGCGGGAGGGCCGTATGGTGAGCAGTACTTC.

This clonotype was counted at least ten times. This chain uses TRBV2 with TRBJ1-4; 8 bases match TRBD1. Germline V gives CDR1 SNHLY, CDR2 FYNNEI. V lost 2 bases and J lost 10; bases outside the gene matches: 0. The CDR3 length is 12 residues. The CDR3 region is CASSEQGAKLFF. The CDR3 nucleotides are TGTGCCAGCAGTGAACAGGGGGCAAAACTGTTTTTT.

There are a few counts of this clonotype. The chain combines TRBV28 with TRBJ2-1; 7 bases match TRBD2. CDR3 length: 16 residues. With V trimmed by 2 bases and J by 8 bases, 12 bases remained unmatched. Germline V gene data show CDR1 as MDHEN and CDR2 as SYDVKM. The chain's CDR3 is CASSLSGGSFNYEQFF. In DNA form, the CDR3 reads TGTGCCAGCAGTTTAAGCGGCGGGAGTTTTAACTATGAGCAGTTCTTC. Complete variable domain (other parts from reference TRBV28 and TRBJ2-1): DVKVTQSSRYLVKRTGEKVFLECVQDMDHENMFWYRQDPGLGLRLIYFSYDVKMKEKGDIPEGYSVSREKKERFSLILESASTNQTSMYLCASSLSGGSFNYEQFFGPGTRLTVL.

The table lists this clonotype with many counts. The chain couples TRBV6-2 or TRBV6-3 to TRBJ2-1; weak D call: TRBD2 (6 bases). The CDR3 is made up of 15 amino acids. The V and J ends lost 5 bases and 4 bases respectively, with 15 bases between them. From germline, CDR1 is MNHEY and CDR2 SVGEGT. The CDR3 sequence is CASSEGASEYNEQFF. The CDR3 DNA reads as TGTGCCAGCAGTGAAGGGGCTAGCGAGTACAATGAGCAGTTCTTC.

This clonotype was observed at least ten times. The CDR3 DNA sequence: TGTGCCAGCAGTGGGCAGACTCCCTACGAGCAGTACTTC. Its translation is CASSGQTPYEQYF. J is TRBJ2-7 and V is TRBV2, with D hard to call. The germline V gene encodes CDR1 SNHLY and CDR2 FYNNEI. The V end lost 4 bases, the J end lost 2 bases, and 9 bases lay between the germline ends. This CDR3 region has 13 residues.

There are many counts of this clonotype. The CDR3 DNA sequence: TGTGCACTAGGCGGTCCGACTAATGAAAAACTGTTTTTT. This translates into CALGGPTNEKLFF. This chain uses TRBV30 with TRBJ1-4; D is ambiguous. CDR3 length: 13 residues. Per germline, CDR1 GTSNPN and CDR2 SVGIG (reference sequence). Based on the CDR3 plus reference TRBV30 and TRBJ1-4, the full variable domain is SQTIHQWPATLVQPVGSPLSLECTVEGTSNPNLYWYRQAAGRGLQLLFYSVGIGQISSEVPQNLSASRPQDRQFILSSKKLLLSDSGFYLCALGGPTNEKLFFGSGTQLSVL.

This clonotype was recorded at least ten times. V and J are TRBV10-3 and TRBJ2-7, with 9 positions matching TRBD1. V dropped 5 bases and J dropped 4; count of bases not matched to a gene: 6. The CDR3 runs to 14 residues. Germline lookup yields CDR1 ENHRY and CDR2 SYGVKD. CDR3 sequence reads: CAISRQGEIYEQYF. CDR3 DNA: TGTGCCATCAGTCGACAGGGGGAAATATACGAGCAGTACTTC.

This clonotype has a count of ten or more. The V and J genes are TRBV6-5 and TRBJ2-1, with 8 bases that match TRBD2. J lost 2 bases, V lost 2 bases, and 2 bases had no gene match. This CDR3 is built from 15 residues. Looked up from germline, CDR1 is MNHEY and CDR2 is SVGAGI. CDR3 DNA sequence: TGTGCCAGCAGTTACGGGGGACTAGCCTACAATGAGCAGTTCTTC. This gives the protein CASSYGGLAYNEQFF.

This clonotype has at least ten counts. This chain connects TRBV10-2 to TRBJ1-1; a weak D match, TRBD1 (6 bases). Trimming took off 3 bases at V and 6 bases at J, with 14 bases between the two ends. CDR1 and CDR2 from the germline V gene are WSHSY and SAAADI. The CDR3 contains 14 residues. The chain's CDR3 is CASSEIQGNAEAFF. In nucleotides, the CDR3 is TGCGCCAGCAGTGAAATACAGGGAAATGCTGAAGCTTTCTTT.

The chain combines TRBV4-1 with TRBJ2-7; D ambiguous. This CDR3 is built from 15 residues. The V gene's germline CDR1 is MGHRA and CDR2 YSYEKL. Deletions cut 0 bases from V and 2 bases from J, with 11 bases between. Written as DNA, the CDR3 is TGCGCCAGCAGCCAAGATGCCCCAGTTCCCTACGAGCAGTACTTC. It yields the protein CASSQDAPVPYEQYF.

This clonotype was counted at least ten times. The J gene is TRBJ2-1, the V gene TRBV30; D is ambiguous. Trimming shortened V by 2 bases and J by 9 bases, and 11 bases separated the two germline ends. Germline CDR1 GTSNPN, CDR2 SVGIG (reference sequence). This CDR3 comprises 12 residues. The CDR3 region is CAWSPTRAEQFF. For the CDR3, the DNA is TGTGCCTGGAGTCCCACCCGGGCTGAGCAGTTCTTC.

The chain links TRBV4-1 to TRBJ2-1; D is uncertain. The germline V and J ends were trimmed by 3 bases and 0 bases, with 9 bases remaining between them. CDR1 and CDR2 from the germline V gene are MGHRA and YSYEKL. The CDR3 contains 15 residues. CDR3 sequence (DNA): TGCGCCAGCAGCCAGGCCTGGAGCTCCTACAATGAGCAGTTCTTC. Amino acids: CASSQAWSSYNEQFF.

This clonotype was found many times. The chain couples TRBV7-9 to TRBJ2-7, with 10 bases identical to TRBD2. CDR1 SEHNR and CDR2 FQNEAQ come from the germline V gene (reference sequence). The V and J ends lost 5 bases and 6 bases, in that order; junction bases with no gene match: 7. The CDR3 loop spans 14 amino acids. The CDR3 sequence: CASSRPWTSGEQYF. The CDR3 nucleotides are TGTGCCAGCAGCCGACCCTGGACTAGCGGCGAGCAGTACTTC.